This TCR beta chain was obtained from a study of T cells in Graves' hyperthyroidism and ophthalmopathy. This clonotype was found a few times. Its matching antigen is unknown. The CDR3 loop spans 13 amino acids. Germline CDR1 SQVTM, CDR2 ANQGSEA. The V end lost 5 bases, the J end lost 5 bases, and 12 bases lay between the germline ends. Notes on the study in general: Within blood appeared most thyroid clonotypes that had expanded above 0.001.

Researchers took RNA transcripts and amplified the TCR beta CDR3 regions from them. Using the HTBI primer set, a first-round RT-PCR was run on the TCR CDR3. TCRdb reprocessed the multiplex PCR reads with MiXCR, giving one entry per CDR3 protein. This table holds approximately 690,000 distinct CDR3 sequences, about 14% found once. The sample comprised blood. The receptor's source is a woman aged 50 to 65 with Graves' ophthalmopathy. The chain has TRBV29-1 and TRBJ2-2; no clear D gene. CDR3 DNA sequence: TGCAGCGTTTTATCACAAGTAACCGGGGAGCTGTTTTTT. Its translation: CSVLSQVTGELFF.